One sample yielded the 13 T cell receptor beta chains listed below, sequenced in a study of shared clonotypes between healthy human individuals. The protocol was immunoSEQ multiplex PCR, while the TCRdb copy is restricted to in-frame clones and leaves out a portion. The sample includes some 1.5 million clones, approximately 96% of them seen just once. Input material: naive CD4+ T cells sorted from blood. The subset denotes: CD45RA+ positively selected. These receptors came from a man aged 25 to 40 in good health.

V gene TRBV19 combines with J gene TRBJ1-1; D is uncertain. The CDR3 has 12 residues. Trimming removed 5 bases from V and 8 bases from J, with 12 bases in between. CDR1 is LNHDA, CDR2 SQIVND, per germline (reference sequence). The CDR3 loop is CASSFAGVEAFF. As DNA, the CDR3 is TGTGCCAGTAGTTTTGCGGGAGTCGAAGCTTTCTTT.

The chain recombines TRBV11-3 with TRBJ1-5; D not resolved. V was cut by 0 bases and J by 9 bases, with 12 bases left in between. The germline V gene has CDR1 SGHNT and CDR2 YENEEA. The CDR3 totals 14 residues. CDR3 DNA sequence: TGTGCCAGCAGCTTAGAGTCCACCTTTGGGCCCCAGCATTTT. It yields the protein CASSLESTFGPQHF.

The V call is TRBV29-1, the J call TRBJ2-7; 7 positions agree with TRBD1. V lost 6 bases to trimming and J lost 3 bases; unmatched junction nucleotides: 8. Germline CDR1 and CDR2: SQVTM and ANQGSEA. The CDR3 totals 13 residues. Here the CDR3 reads CSVQRGLNYEQYF. CDR3 DNA: TGCAGCGTACAAAGGGGGCTGAACTACGAGCAGTACTTC.

V usage is TRBV10-1 and J usage is TRBJ2-7; TRBD1 is a possible D gene (6 bases). This CDR3 comprises 16 residues. Germline assignment: CDR1 WNHNN and CDR2 SYGVQD (reference sequence). Deletions cut 1 base from V and 2 bases from J, with 15 bases between. The chain's CDR3 is CASSEYVGGDPYEQYF. The DNA for the CDR3 is TGCGCCAGCAGTGAGTATGTAGGGGGAGATCCCTACGAGCAGTACTTC.

The chain is built from TRBV28 and TRBJ2-1, with D tentatively TRBD1 (6 bases). V was cut by 8 bases and J by 9 bases, with 14 bases left in between. Looked up from germline, CDR1 is MDHEN and CDR2 is SYDVKM. There are 12 residues in the CDR3. This CDR3 is CASGAPRGEQFF. The CDR3 DNA is TGTGCCAGCGGGGCGCCCAGGGGTGAGCAGTTCTTC.

The chain employs TRBV7-8 and TRBJ1-3; no clear D. Germline V gives CDR1 SGHVS, CDR2 FQNEAQ. CDR3 size: 15 residues. Trimming removed 5 bases from V and 3 bases from J, with 14 bases in between. CDR3 protein: CASSPKGADGNTIYF. CDR3 nucleotides: TGTGCCAGCAGCCCCAAAGGAGCCGATGGAAACACCATATATTTT.

The chain links TRBV15 to TRBJ2-7; D ambiguous. The CDR3 has 13 amino acids. Trimming shortened V by 6 bases and J by 1 base, and 10 bases separated the two germline ends. Germline values: CDR1 LNHNV, CDR2 YYDKDF (reference sequence). CDR3: CATRMDYSYEQYF. In nucleotides, the CDR3 is TGTGCCACCAGGATGGATTATTCCTACGAGCAGTACTTC. The whole variable domain, remainder taken from reference TRBV15 and TRBJ2-7, is DAMVIQNPRYQVTQFGKPVTLSCSQTLNHNVMYWYQQKSSQAPKLLFHYYDKDFNNEADTPDNFQSRRPNTSFCFLDIRSPGLGDTAMYLCATRMDYSYEQYFGPGTRLTVT.

As for this clone: A junction boundary mismatches the germline segment, possibly from a read error. The J gene is TRBJ2-1, the V gene TRBV7-7, with D hard to call. This CDR3 spans 14 amino acids. Germline-derived CDR1 and CDR2 are SSHAT and FNYEAQ (reference sequence). The CDR3 region is CASSLFLSYNEQFF. The CDR3 DNA sequence: TGTGCTAGCAGCTTATTCCTAAGTTACAATGAGCAGTTCTTC.

The chain employs TRBV30 and TRBJ2-6, with D perhaps TRBD1 or TRBD2 (7 bases each). The CDR3 has 16 residues. V lost 8 bases to trimming and J lost 0 bases, with 17 bases between them. Germline V gives CDR1 GTSNPN, CDR2 SVGIG (reference sequence). The CDR3 nucleotides are TGTGCCAGAACTAGCGACAGGGCCTCTGGGGCCAACGTCCTGACTTTC. It translates to CARTSDRASGANVLTF.

The chain employs TRBV4-2 and TRBJ2-5; 8 bases line up with TRBD2. CDR3 length: 17 residues. With 1 base clipped from V and 2 bases from J, the junction kept 9 bases outside the gene matches. Germline V gene lookup returns CDR1 LGHNA and CDR2 YNFKEQ. CDR3 sequence (DNA): TGTGCCAGCAGCCAAGCCAGCGGGAGAGAGGGACAAGAGACCCAGTACTTC. It translates to CASSQASGREGQETQYF.

This sequence joins TRBV2 and TRBJ2-5; a possible D gene is TRBD2 (6 bases). The CDR3 loop spans 15 amino acids. V was pared by 2 bases and J by 5 bases, with 15 bases between. CDR1 and CDR2 (germline): SNHLY, FYNNEI. The chain's CDR3 is CASSELGSAGETQYF. Written as DNA, the CDR3 is TGTGCCAGCAGTGAATTGGGGAGCGCGGGGGAGACCCAGTACTTC. The full variable domain, with the rest looked up from reference TRBV2 and TRBJ2-5, is EPEVTQTPSHQVTQMGQEVILRCVPISNHLYFYWYRQILGQKVEFLVSFYNNEISEKSEIFDDQFSVERPDGSNFTLKIRSTKLEDSAMYFCASSELGSAGETQYFGPGTRLLVL.

The V gene is TRBV28, the J gene TRBJ1-1, with D tentatively TRBD1 (6 bases). The CDR3 has 15 amino acids. V was pared by 6 bases and J by 1 base, with 15 bases between. From germline, CDR1 is MDHEN and CDR2 SYDVKM. CDR3 coding DNA: TGTGCCAGCAGCATCAACAGGGCAGGGAACACTGAAGCTTTCTTT. Its translation is CASSINRAGNTEAFF.

The chain carries TRBV4-3 and TRBJ1-4; 7 bases fit TRBD1. CDR1 and CDR2 (germline): LGHNA, YSLEER. The CDR3 loop spans 15 amino acids. The trim removed 6 bases at V and 3 bases at J, leaving 7 bases unmatched. The CDR3 coding sequence is TGCGCCAGCAGTTCGGGGGACAGAGCTAATGAAAAACTGTTTTTT. Its protein is CASSSGDRANEKLFF.